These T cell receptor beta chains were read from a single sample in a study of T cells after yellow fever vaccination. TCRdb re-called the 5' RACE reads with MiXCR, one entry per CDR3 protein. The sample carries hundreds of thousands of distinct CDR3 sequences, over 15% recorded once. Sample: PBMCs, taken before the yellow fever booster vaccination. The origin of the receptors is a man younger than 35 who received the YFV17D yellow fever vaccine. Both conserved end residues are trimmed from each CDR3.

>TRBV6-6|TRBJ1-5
ASSYTDRAQPQH
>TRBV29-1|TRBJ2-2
SVEGAGELF
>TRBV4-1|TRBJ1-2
ASSQDRAPSNYGYT
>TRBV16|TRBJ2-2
ASGSRMSTGELF
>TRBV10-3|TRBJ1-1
AISPGTSGAEAF
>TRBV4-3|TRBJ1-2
ASSQEGHRGLYGYT
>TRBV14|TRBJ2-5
ASSTTPGLLETQY
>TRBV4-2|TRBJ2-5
ASSQDRAGWETQY
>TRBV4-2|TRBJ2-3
ASSQDRGVTDTQY
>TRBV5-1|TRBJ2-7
ASSFSGTGLEQY
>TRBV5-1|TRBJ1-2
ASGPPRRGYGYT
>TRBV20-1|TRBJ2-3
SARELPSTSLDTQY
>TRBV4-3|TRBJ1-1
ASSQGTASFEAF
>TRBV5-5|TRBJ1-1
ASSWAGAGNTEAF
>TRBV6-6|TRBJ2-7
ASTFGRFSYEQY
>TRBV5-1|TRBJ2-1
ASSLEGAVGF
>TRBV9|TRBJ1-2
ASSTNPTKSVFYGYT
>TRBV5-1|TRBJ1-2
ASSFGGSGYT
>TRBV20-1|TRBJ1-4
SARGGQEKLF
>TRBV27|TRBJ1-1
ASSPARRDRNTEAF
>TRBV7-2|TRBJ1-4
ASSPRRTTNEKLF
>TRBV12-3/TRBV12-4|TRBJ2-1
ASRKESSYNEQF
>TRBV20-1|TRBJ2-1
SARDVRRIYNEQF
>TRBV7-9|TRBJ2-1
ASSLAPGGREQF
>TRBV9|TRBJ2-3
ASSVGGPSDTQY
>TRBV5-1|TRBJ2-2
ASSLAGGGGELF
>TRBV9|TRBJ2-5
ASSVGVTGQETQY
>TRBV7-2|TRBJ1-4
ASSFSGTGGEKLF
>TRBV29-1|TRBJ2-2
SSWTDTGEPF
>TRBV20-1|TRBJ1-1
GAPRPGLNTEAF
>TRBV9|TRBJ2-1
ASSTPEYNEQF
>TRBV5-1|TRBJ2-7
ASSLDGASYEQY
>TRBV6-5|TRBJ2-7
ASSYSAGAGHEQY
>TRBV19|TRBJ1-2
ASIPTGPAVGYGYT
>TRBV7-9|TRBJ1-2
ASSLEQGGYT
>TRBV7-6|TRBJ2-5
ASSAGTAQETQY
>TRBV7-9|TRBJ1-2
ASSLGGQGLWYGYT